This record covers a single T cell receptor beta chain. Its antigen is not identified. The germline CDR1 and CDR2 sequences are GTSNPN and SVGIG (reference sequence). V shed 3 bases and J shed 5 bases, with 10 bases lying between them. The CDR3 sequence is 12 residues long. RNA transcripts were the template, and TCR beta CDR3 regions were amplified from them. The first-round RT-PCR employed HTBI primers together with the Qiagen OneStep RT-PCR kit. A multiplex PCR was then performed as the second round. In TCRdb, the multiplex PCR reads were re-called with MiXCR into one record per CDR3 protein. The data contain about 210,000 distinct CDR3 sequences, under 30% of them seen just once; the ten biggest clones take up 9.1%. The source of the sample is a study of Graves' ophthalmopathy and Graves' hyperthyroidism. General study results and limits: Ophthalmopathy progression cases were predicted by the model with 70% to 71% sensitivity and roughly 72% specificity.

Ophthalmopathy was moderately-to-severely active, CAS at least 3, NOSPECS at least 4, lasting under 3 months. The sample was peripheral blood. The chain recombines TRBV30 with TRBJ1-1; D gene unclear. This TCR came from a man aged 45-65 years with Graves' ophthalmopathy. This CDR3 is CAWRRTGTEAFF. As DNA, the CDR3 is TGTGCCTGGAGGCGGACTGGGACTGAAGCTTTCTTT.